Below are 25 T cell receptor beta chains sequenced from a single sample in a study of blood T cell repertoires in COVID-19. Profiling relied on immunoSEQ multiplex PCR, and the TCRdb table lists in-frame clones only, not all of them. The sample has some 95,000 clones, roughly 85% seen once. The material sequenced was peripheral blood. All receptors come from a man between 65 and 80 years old with acute or convalescent COVID-19.

The J gene is TRBJ2-1, the V gene TRBV25-1, with 8 nucleotides matching TRBD1. The V gene's germline CDR1 is MGHDK and CDR2 SYGVNS. Trimming at V came to 0 bases and at J to 7 bases, leaving 5 bases not matched to a gene. The CDR3 is 15 residues long. This CDR3 is CASSEYRTGRNEQFF. The CDR3 bases are TGTGCCAGCAGTGAATACAGGACAGGGCGAAATGAGCAGTTCTTC.

The chain recombines TRBV4-1 with TRBJ1-2; 10 bases agree with TRBD1. Germline assignment: CDR1 MGHRA and CDR2 YSYEKL. There are 16 residues in the CDR3. Germline trimming cut 0 bases from V and 0 bases from J; bases unmatched to any gene: 1. The CDR3 here is CASSQDGTGANYGYTF. In DNA, the CDR3 is TGCGCCAGCAGCCAAGATGGGACAGGGGCTAACTATGGCTACACCTTC.

This clone has just a few counts. The chain is built from TRBV28 and TRBJ1-1; possibly TRBD1 for D (6 bases). Germline V gives CDR1 MDHEN, CDR2 SYDVKM. Trimming removed 4 bases from V and 4 bases from J, with 13 bases in between. This CDR3 has 14 amino acids. DNA for the CDR3: TGTGCCAGCAGTTCTACGGTCAGGGGCACTGAAGCTTTCTTT. Translated, it gives CASSSTVRGTEAFF. The full variable domain, with the rest looked up from reference TRBV28 and TRBJ1-1, is DVKVTQSSRYLVKRTGEKVFLECVQDMDHENMFWYRQDPGLGLRLIYFSYDVKMKEKGDIPEGYSVSREKKERFSLILESASTNQTSMYLCASSSTVRGTEAFFGQGTRLTVV.

The rearrangement joins TRBV25-1 to TRBJ1-4; 7 bases map to TRBD1. The CDR3 runs to 14 residues. With V trimmed by 5 bases and J by 8 bases, 8 bases remained unmatched. From germline, CDR1 is MGHDK and CDR2 SYGVNS. CDR3 sequence reads: CASSKQGSGEKLFF. The DNA of the CDR3 is TGTGCCAGCAGTAAACAGGGGTCAGGGGAAAAACTGTTTTTT. Drawing the rest from reference TRBV25-1 and TRBJ1-4, the complete variable domain is EADIYQTPRYLVIGTGKKITLECSQTMGHDKMYWYQQDPGMELHLIHYSYGVNSTEKGDLSSESTVSRIRTEHFPLTLESARPSHTSQYLCASSKQGSGEKLFFGSGTQLSVL.

This clone appeared once. The chain has TRBV12-3 or TRBV12-4 and TRBJ1-3; 7 nucleotides agree with TRBD1. The junction had 9 bases not matched to a gene; V was cut back by 9 bases and J by 10 bases. The CDR3 sequence is 12 residues long. The CDR3 sequence is CASSRQGATIYF. The CDR3 DNA follows: TGTGCCAGTTCTAGACAGGGAGCGACCATATATTTT.

The chain joins TRBV6-2 or TRBV6-3 to TRBJ2-7, with D possibly matching TRBD2 (5 bases). Germline CDR1 and CDR2: MNHEY and SVGEGT. This CDR3 comprises 16 residues. Trimming removed 6 bases from V and 6 bases from J, with 24 bases in between. DNA for the CDR3: TGTGCCAGCAGCCCTGTTTTGGCAGTCGGCCGGGGCGAGCAGTACGTC. Translating gives CASSPVLAVGRGEQYV.

This clone came up a few times. J is TRBJ1-4 and V is TRBV6-5; 7 bases match TRBD1. This CDR3 region has 13 residues. Germline assignment: CDR1 MNHEY and CDR2 SVGAGI. Trimming at V came to 11 bases and at J to 5 bases, leaving 8 bases not matched to a gene. DNA for the CDR3: TGTGCCGGAAGGACAGGACTAAATGAAAAACTGTTTTTT. Encoded protein: CAGRTGLNEKLFF.

The genes are TRBV11-2 and TRBJ1-4; D uncertain. The CDR3 is 15 amino acids. Trimming stripped 5 bases from V and 2 bases from J, with 12 bases between. Germline-derived CDR1 and CDR2 are SGHAT and FQNNGV. CDR3 nucleotide sequence: TGTGCCAGCAGCAGAATTGGGAGGACTAATGAAAAACTGTTTTTT. This encodes CASSRIGRTNEKLFF.

V usage is TRBV24-1 and J usage is TRBJ2-1; 9 positions match TRBD2. V gave up 1 base and J gave up 4 bases; unmatched junction bases: 4. Germline CDR1 reads KGHDR; CDR2 reads SFDVKD. This CDR3 contains 16 residues. CDR3 residues: CATSDLGRGGYNEQFF. CDR3 bases: TGTGCCACCAGTGATTTAGGGCGGGGGGGTTACAATGAGCAGTTCTTC.

This rearrangement joins TRBV2 to TRBJ2-1; TRBD2 might be the D (5 bases). The ends were cut back, 11 bases at V and 1 base at J, with 12 bases in the middle. The CDR3 is 13 amino acids. Germline lookup yields CDR1 SNHLY and CDR2 FYNNEI. CDR3 nucleotides: TGTGCCTTGACTAAACGATCCTACAATGAGCAGTTCTTC. It codes for CALTKRSYNEQFF.

CDR3 residues: CASGLGPAGGGTEAFF. The CDR3 DNA reads TGTGCTAGTGGTTTGGGCCCCGCGGGGGGCGGAACTGAAGCTTTCTTT. The genes are TRBV12-5 and TRBJ1-1; TRBD1 might be the D (6 bases). The V gene lost 1 base and the J gene lost 5 bases, with 17 bases spanning the gap. This CDR3 spans 16 amino acids. CDR1 and CDR2 from the germline V gene are LGHNT and FRNRAP.

This rearrangement joins TRBV7-2 to TRBJ1-1, with 8 bases lining up with TRBD1. Looked up from germline, CDR1 is SGHTA and CDR2 is FQGNSA. After removal of 1 base from V and 3 bases from J, the junction contained 4 bases not matched to a gene. CDR3 length: 15 amino acids. DNA of the CDR3: TGTGCCAGCAGCTTAGAAGGACAGGGTTACACTGAAGCTTTCTTT. It is translated as CASSLEGQGYTEAFF. Filled out from reference TRBV7-2 and TRBJ1-1, the complete variable domain reads GAGVSQSPSNKVTEKGKDVELRCDPISGHTALYWYRQSLGQGLEFLIYFQGNSAPDKSGLPSDRFSAERTGGSVSTLTIQRTQQEDSAVYLCASSLEGQGYTEAFFGQGTRLTVV.

This clone turned up a few times. The rearrangement links TRBV6-5 to TRBJ1-2; D ambiguous. Trimming shortened V by 0 bases and J by 6 bases, and 14 bases separated the two germline ends. The CDR3 sequence is 15 residues long. Germline CDR1 is MNHEY and CDR2 is SVGAGI. CDR3 residues: CASSYSESRRHGYTF. CDR3 nucleotide sequence: TGTGCCAGCAGTTACTCGGAGTCCCGGCGACATGGCTACACCTTC.

The V gene is TRBV7-6, the J gene TRBJ2-2; the D gene is possibly TRBD1 (6 bases). Looked up from germline, CDR1 is SGHVS and CDR2 is FNYEAQ. V lost 5 bases and J 3 bases, leaving 16 bases between the germline ends. The CDR3 covers 16 residues. The DNA of the CDR3 is TGTGCCAGCAGCATCGGTTGGGGGCGGGACACCGGGGAGCTGTTTTTT. Its translation is CASSIGWGRDTGELFF.

The V call is TRBV5-4, the J call TRBJ1-6; D is unresolved. Germline V CDR1 and CDR2: SGHNT, YYREEE (reference sequence). Deletions cut 0 bases from V and 9 bases from J, with 16 bases between. This CDR3 is 16 amino acids long. This CDR3 reads CASSLAPGGVGSPLHF. Here the CDR3 DNA reads TGTGCCAGCAGCTTGGCCCCCGGAGGAGTGGGTTCACCCCTCCACTTT.

This chain joins TRBV19 and TRBJ1-4, with 11 bases matching TRBD1. The CDR3 has 15 amino acids. V dropped 6 bases and J dropped 3; count of bases not matched to a gene: 3. CDR1 is LNHDA and CDR2 is SQIVND in the germline V gene (reference sequence). The CDR3 sequence is CASSGTGGPNEKLFF. Written as DNA, the CDR3 is TGTGCCAGTAGCGGGACAGGGGGGCCTAATGAAAAACTGTTTTTT.

The J gene is TRBJ2-7, the V gene TRBV11-2, with 8 bases lining up with TRBD1. V dropped 3 bases and J dropped 1; count of bases not matched to a gene: 5. Germline V CDR1 and CDR2: SGHAT, FQNNGV. CDR3 size: 15 residues. CDR3 amino acids: CASSFGTGGSYEQYV. For the CDR3, the DNA is TGTGCCAGCAGCTTCGGGACAGGAGGTTCCTACGAGCAGTACGTC.

This chain connects TRBV5-1 to TRBJ1-1; TRBD1 matches 10 bases. Germline V gene lookup returns CDR1 SGHRS and CDR2 YFSETQ. The V and J ends lost 3 bases and 4 bases, in that order; junction bases with no gene match: 9. This CDR3 has 16 residues. In DNA form, the CDR3 reads TGCGCCAGCAGCTGGGGGACAGGGGAGTGGGGCACTGAAGCTTTCTTT. It specifies CASSWGTGEWGTEAFF. Variable domain in full (rest from reference TRBV5-1 and TRBJ1-1): KAGVTQTPRYLIKTRGQQVTLSCSPISGHRSVSWYQQTPGQGLQFLFEYFSETQRNKGNFPGRFSGRQFSNSRSEMNVSTLELGDSALYLCASSWGTGEWGTEAFFGQGTRLTVV.

The chain recombines TRBV19 with TRBJ1-1; the D gene is possibly TRBD1 (5 bases). This CDR3 comprises 13 residues. CDR1 and CDR2 (germline): LNHDA, SQIVND (reference sequence). Trimming left V 3 bases short and J 5 bases short, with 10 bases between. The CDR3, as DNA: TGTGCCAGTAGTATCGATGGGGGGACTGAAGCTTTCTTT. This codes for CASSIDGGTEAFF.

This clone turned up a few times. This rearrangement joins TRBV7-2 to TRBJ2-3; the D is unclear. The V and J ends lost 2 bases and 2 bases respectively, with 11 bases between them. CDR1 is SGHTA, CDR2 FQGNSA, per germline. This CDR3 region has 15 residues. The CDR3 DNA follows: TGTGCCAGCAGCTTAAATGCGGCAGTCACAGATACGCAGTATTTT. Amino acids: CASSLNAAVTDTQYF. The entire variable domain, with the rest obtained from reference TRBV7-2 and TRBJ2-3, is as follows: GAGVSQSPSNKVTEKGKDVELRCDPISGHTALYWYRQSLGQGLEFLIYFQGNSAPDKSGLPSDRFSAERTGGSVSTLTIQRTQQEDSAVYLCASSLNAAVTDTQYFGPGTRLTVL.

This sequence joins TRBV6-5 and TRBJ2-6, with D possibly TRBD1 on 6 matching bases. V was pared by 4 bases and J by 2 bases, with 9 bases between. The germline CDR1 and CDR2 sequences are MNHEY and SVGAGI. The CDR3 is made up of 15 amino acids. The CDR3 region has the DNA TGTGCCAGCAGTTTTAGGGGGACTGGGGCCAACGTCCTGACTTTC. Its protein is CASSFRGTGANVLTF.

This sequence joins TRBV30 and TRBJ1-4; 7 bases line up with TRBD1. The germline gives CDR1 GTSNPN, CDR2 SVGIG (reference sequence). V dropped 4 bases and J dropped 7; count of bases not matched to a gene: 9. CDR3 length: 14 residues. CDR3 sequence: CAWTADREGEKLFF. As DNA, the CDR3 is TGTGCCTGGACAGCAGACAGGGAAGGTGAAAAACTGTTTTTT.

The V and J genes are TRBV19 and TRBJ1-1, with 7 bases fitting TRBD1. With V trimmed by 3 bases and J by 1 base, 8 bases remained unmatched. The CDR3 sequence is 16 residues long. Germline CDR1 is LNHDA and CDR2 is SQIVND (reference sequence). CDR3 DNA: TGTGCCAGTAGTATCCTGACAGGGAGGACGAACACTGAAGCTTTCTTT. Its translation: CASSILTGRTNTEAFF.

The V gene is TRBV4-1, the J gene TRBJ1-2; TRBD1 agrees at 9 bases. CDR1 and CDR2 from the germline V gene are MGHRA and YSYEKL. V dropped 3 bases and J dropped 8; count of bases not matched to a gene: 4. CDR3 length: 13 residues. The CDR3 coding sequence is TGCGCCAGCAGCCAGCGGACAGGGGTCGGCTACACCTTC. This gives the protein CASSQRTGVGYTF.

V gene TRBV5-6 combines with J gene TRBJ1-2, with a possible D match to TRBD1 (5 bases). Germline values: CDR1 SGHDT, CDR2 YYEEEE. The CDR3 runs 14 residues. The V end was cut by 4 bases, the J end by 7 bases, with 17 bases between. The CDR3 loop is CASSVVSGGGGYTF. The CDR3 DNA is TGTGCCAGCAGCGTCGTCTCCGGGGGAGGTGGCTACACCTTC.